Each of the 9 T cell receptor beta chains below was sequenced from the same sample in a study of regulatory dendritic cells for organ transplantation. Sorted subsets were CFSE-labeled and cultured four to six days with allogeneic dendritic cells. Antigens for these TCRs are unknown. Produced via immunoSEQ multiplex PCR; TCRdb's table is partial and in-frame only. The sample includes roughly 12,000 clones, nearly 80% of them seen just once. The material sequenced was naive CD8+ T cells from blood cultured with regulatory dendritic cells. Sample subset: CD45RA+ naive T cells. The receptor source for this set is a human donor in good health.

This rearrangement joins TRBV9 to TRBJ1-3; no firm D call. Trimming removed 4 bases at V and 7 bases at J, with 15 bases between. Looked up from germline, CDR1 is SGDLS and CDR2 is YYNGEE. This CDR3 region has 14 residues. The CDR3 nucleotides read TGTGCCAGCAGCACCTCCGGGGTGCGGAACACCATATATTTT. Translating it yields CASSTSGVRNTIYF.

J is TRBJ1-3 and V is TRBV11-2; D uncertain. This CDR3 is built from 12 residues. The germline V and J ends were trimmed by 5 bases and 6 bases, with 8 bases remaining between them. Germline CDR1 and CDR2: SGHAT and FQNNGV. CDR3 residues: CASSTELNTIYF. CDR3 nucleotide sequence: TGTGCCAGCAGCACGGAGCTAAACACCATATATTTT.

This clone has just a few counts. The chain uses TRBV9 and TRBJ2-5, with 13 bases lining up with TRBD2. The CDR3 spans 16 residues. CDR1 is SGDLS and CDR2 is YYNGEE in the germline V gene. The V and J ends lost 0 bases and 5 bases, in that order; junction bases with no gene match: 4. The CDR3, as DNA: TGTGCCAGCAGCGTAGAACTAGCGGGGGGGTTTGAGACCCAGTACTTC. Its protein is CASSVELAGGFETQYF. The full variable domain, with the rest looked up from reference TRBV9 and TRBJ2-5, is DSGVTQTPKHLITATGQRVTLRCSPRSGDLSVYWYQQSLDQGLQFLIQYYNGEERAKGNILERFSAQQFPDLHSELNLSSLELGDSALYFCASSVELAGGFETQYFGPGTRLLVL.

In nucleotides, the CDR3 is TGTGCCAGCAGCTTAGAATCTTTCCGGTTAGCTAACTATGGCTACACCTTC. Translating gives CASSLESFRLANYGYTF. This chain uses TRBV7-2 with TRBJ1-2; D is ambiguous. Trimming stripped 1 base from V and 0 bases from J, with 15 bases between. CDR3 length: 17 amino acids. Germline V gives CDR1 SGHTA, CDR2 FQGNSA.

V usage is TRBV6-5 and J usage is TRBJ2-7; no firm D call. CDR3 length equals 15 residues. The germline V gene encodes CDR1 MNHEY and CDR2 SVGAGI. Trimming shortened V by 0 bases and J by 1 base, and 10 bases separated the two germline ends. This CDR3 reads CASSYSSGGSYEQYF. Here the CDR3 DNA reads TGTGCCAGCAGTTACTCGTCAGGTGGATCCTACGAGCAGTACTTC.

This chain connects TRBV5-1 to TRBJ2-3; the D gene is possibly TRBD1 (6 bases). With 4 bases removed from V and 6 bases from J, the gap between germline ends came to 18 bases. Germline CDR1 SGHRS, CDR2 YFSETQ. The CDR3 spans 15 residues. The CDR3 protein is CASSTTGFFADTQYF. CDR3 in DNA: TGCGCCAGCAGCACAACAGGGTTTTTCGCTGATACGCAGTATTTT. The variable domain in full, with the rest retrieved from reference TRBV5-1 and TRBJ2-3, is KAGVTQTPRYLIKTRGQQVTLSCSPISGHRSVSWYQQTPGQGLQFLFEYFSETQRNKGNFPGRFSGRQFSNSRSEMNVSTLELGDSALYLCASSTTGFFADTQYFGPGTRLTVL.

This clone has a single count. The rearrangement links TRBV29-1 to TRBJ2-7; D remains ambiguous. CDR3 length: 9 residues. The germline gives CDR1 SQVTM, CDR2 ANQGSEA. CDR3 coding DNA: TGCACCCTCCCCTACGAGCAGTACTTC. Its protein product is CTLPYEQYF.

The chain employs TRBV13 and TRBJ1-2; weak D call: TRBD1 (5 bases). Trimming left V 6 bases short and J 8 bases short, with 19 bases between. Germline CDR1 reads PRHDT; CDR2 reads FYEKMQ (reference sequence). The CDR3 contains 14 residues. CDR3 DNA sequence: TGTGCCAGCAGTCGCTGGGGGGACTTAGGAGGCTACACCTTC. It specifies CASSRWGDLGGYTF.

This chain uses TRBV11-2 with TRBJ1-2, with TRBD1 as a possible D gene (6 bases). The CDR3 loop spans 15 amino acids. Between the trimmed V and J ends, which lost 3 bases and 2 bases, there was a span of 13 bases. CDR1 and CDR2 (germline): SGHAT, FQNNGV. As DNA, the CDR3 is TGTGCCAGCAGCTTTTATGGCGGGGGCAACTATGGCTACACCTTC. This translates into CASSFYGGGNYGYTF. Full variable domain (rest looked up from reference TRBV11-2 and TRBJ1-2): EAGVAQSPRYKIIEKRQSVAFWCNPISGHATLYWYQQILGQGPKLLIQFQNNGVVDDSQLPKDRFSAERLKGVDSTLKIQPAKLEDSAVYLCASSFYGGGNYGYTFGSGTRLTVV.